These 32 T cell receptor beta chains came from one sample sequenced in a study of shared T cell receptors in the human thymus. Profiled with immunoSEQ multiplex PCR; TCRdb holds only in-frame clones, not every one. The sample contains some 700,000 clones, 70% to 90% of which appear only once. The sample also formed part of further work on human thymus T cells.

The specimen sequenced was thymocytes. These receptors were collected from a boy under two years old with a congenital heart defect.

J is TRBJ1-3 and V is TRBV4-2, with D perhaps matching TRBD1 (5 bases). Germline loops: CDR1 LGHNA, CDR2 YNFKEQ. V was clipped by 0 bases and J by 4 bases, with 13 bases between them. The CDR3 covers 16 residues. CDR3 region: CASSQEGPRVGNTIYF. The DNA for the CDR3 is TGTGCCAGCAGCCAAGAAGGCCCCAGGGTGGGAAACACCATATATTTT.

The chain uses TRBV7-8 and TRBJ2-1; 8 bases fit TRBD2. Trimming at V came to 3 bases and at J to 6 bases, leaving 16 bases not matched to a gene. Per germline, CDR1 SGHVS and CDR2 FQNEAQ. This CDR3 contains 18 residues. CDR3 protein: CASSLTPPGAGVANEQFF. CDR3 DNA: TGTGCCAGCAGCTTGACGCCTCCTGGAGCGGGAGTAGCCAATGAGCAGTTCTTC.

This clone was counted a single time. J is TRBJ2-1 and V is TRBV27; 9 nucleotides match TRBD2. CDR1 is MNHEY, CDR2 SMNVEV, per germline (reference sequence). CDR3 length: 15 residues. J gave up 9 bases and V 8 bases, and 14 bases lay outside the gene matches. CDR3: CASATGREGKVEQFF. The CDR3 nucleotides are TGTGCCAGCGCCACGGGGCGGGAGGGTAAGGTTGAGCAGTTCTTC.

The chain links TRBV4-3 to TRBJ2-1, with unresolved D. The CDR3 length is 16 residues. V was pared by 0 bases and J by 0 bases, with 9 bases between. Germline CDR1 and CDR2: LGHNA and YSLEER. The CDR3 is CASSQDPPSSYNEQFF. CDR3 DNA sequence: TGCGCCAGCAGCCAAGACCCCCCGAGCTCCTACAATGAGCAGTTCTTC.

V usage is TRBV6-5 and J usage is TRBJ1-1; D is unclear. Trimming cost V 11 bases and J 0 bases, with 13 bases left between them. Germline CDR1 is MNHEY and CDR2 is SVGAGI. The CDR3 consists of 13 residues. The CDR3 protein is CASGLEMNTEAFF. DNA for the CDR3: TGTGCCTCGGGGTTGGAAATGAACACTGAAGCTTTCTTT.

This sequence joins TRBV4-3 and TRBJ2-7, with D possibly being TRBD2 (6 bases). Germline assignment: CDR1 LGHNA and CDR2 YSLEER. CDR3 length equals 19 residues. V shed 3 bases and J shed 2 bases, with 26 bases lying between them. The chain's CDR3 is CASSQPSRLALCITYEQYF. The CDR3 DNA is TGCGCCAGCAGCCAGCCTAGTCGGCTAGCGCTATGTATCACCTACGAGCAGTACTTC.

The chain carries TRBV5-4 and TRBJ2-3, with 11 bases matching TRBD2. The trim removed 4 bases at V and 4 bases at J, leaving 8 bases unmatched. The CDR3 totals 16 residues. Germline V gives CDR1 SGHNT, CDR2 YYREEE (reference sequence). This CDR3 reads CASSTTSGKPADTQYF. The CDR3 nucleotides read TGTGCCAGCAGCACGACTAGCGGGAAGCCAGCAGATACGCAGTATTTT. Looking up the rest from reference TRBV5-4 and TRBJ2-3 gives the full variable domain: ETGVTQSPTHLIKTRGQQVTLRCSSQSGHNTVSWYQQALGQGPQFIFQYYREEENGRGNFPPRFSGLQFPNYSSELNVNALELDDSALYLCASSTTSGKPADTQYFGPGTRLTVL.

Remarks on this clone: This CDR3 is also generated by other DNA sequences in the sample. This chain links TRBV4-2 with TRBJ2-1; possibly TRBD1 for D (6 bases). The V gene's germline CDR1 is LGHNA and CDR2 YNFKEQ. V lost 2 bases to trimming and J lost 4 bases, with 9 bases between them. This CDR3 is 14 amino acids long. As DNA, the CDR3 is TGTGCCAGCAGCCAAAGGCAGGGGTACAATGAGCAGTTCTTC. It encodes CASSQRQGYNEQFF.

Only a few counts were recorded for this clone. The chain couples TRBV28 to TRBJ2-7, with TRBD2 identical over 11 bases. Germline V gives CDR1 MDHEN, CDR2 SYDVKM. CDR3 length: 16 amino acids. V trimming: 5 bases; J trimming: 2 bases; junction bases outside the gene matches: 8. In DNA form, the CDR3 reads TGTGCCAGCAGTCAAAGCTTAGCGGGAGGGCCCTACGAGCAGTACTTC. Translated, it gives CASSQSLAGGPYEQYF. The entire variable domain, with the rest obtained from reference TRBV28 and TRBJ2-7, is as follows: DVKVTQSSRYLVKRTGEKVFLECVQDMDHENMFWYRQDPGLGLRLIYFSYDVKMKEKGDIPEGYSVSREKKERFSLILESASTNQTSMYLCASSQSLAGGPYEQYFGPGTRLTVT.

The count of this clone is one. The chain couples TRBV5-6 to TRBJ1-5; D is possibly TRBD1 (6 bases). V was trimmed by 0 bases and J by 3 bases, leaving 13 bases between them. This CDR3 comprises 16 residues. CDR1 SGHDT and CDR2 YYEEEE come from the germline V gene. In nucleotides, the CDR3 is TGTGCCAGCAGCTTGGGGGCGCCAGGGGACAATCAGCCCCAGCATTTT. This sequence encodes CASSLGAPGDNQPQHF.

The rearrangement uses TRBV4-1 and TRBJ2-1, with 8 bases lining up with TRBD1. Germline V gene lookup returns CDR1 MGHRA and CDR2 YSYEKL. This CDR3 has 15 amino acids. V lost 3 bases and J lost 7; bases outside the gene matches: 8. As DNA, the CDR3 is TGCGCCAGCAGCCACCCTCGGACAGGGCGAAATGAGCAGTTCTTC. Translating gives CASSHPRTGRNEQFF.

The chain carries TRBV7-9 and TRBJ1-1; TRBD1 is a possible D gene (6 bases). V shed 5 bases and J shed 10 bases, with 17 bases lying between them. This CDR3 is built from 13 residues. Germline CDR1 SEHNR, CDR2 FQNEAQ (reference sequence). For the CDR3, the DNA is TGTGCCAGCAGCACATTAAAGGGGGATCGAGCTTTCTTT. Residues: CASSTLKGDRAFF.

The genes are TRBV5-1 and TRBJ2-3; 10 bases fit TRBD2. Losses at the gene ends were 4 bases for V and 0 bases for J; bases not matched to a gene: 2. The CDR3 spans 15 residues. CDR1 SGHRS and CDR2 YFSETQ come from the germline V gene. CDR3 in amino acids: CASSHSGRSTDTQYF. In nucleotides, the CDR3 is TGCGCCAGCAGCCATAGCGGGAGGAGCACAGATACGCAGTATTTT.

The DNA of the CDR3 is TGTGCCAGCAGCTGTCCGACAGGGGGGGTTAGGGAGCAGTACTTC. Translation: CASSCPTGGVREQYF. This chain links TRBV5-6 with TRBJ2-7, with 9 bases identical to TRBD1. The CDR3 totals 15 residues. The germline gives CDR1 SGHDT, CDR2 YYEEEE. V lost 3 bases to trimming and J lost 7 bases; unmatched junction nucleotides: 11.

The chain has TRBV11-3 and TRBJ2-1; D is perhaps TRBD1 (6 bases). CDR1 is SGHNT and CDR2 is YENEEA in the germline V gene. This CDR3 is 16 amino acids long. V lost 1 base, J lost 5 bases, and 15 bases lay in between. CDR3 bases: TGTGCCAGCAGCTTAGGGACAGCAGTACGAGACAATGAGCAGTTCTTC. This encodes CASSLGTAVRDNEQFF.

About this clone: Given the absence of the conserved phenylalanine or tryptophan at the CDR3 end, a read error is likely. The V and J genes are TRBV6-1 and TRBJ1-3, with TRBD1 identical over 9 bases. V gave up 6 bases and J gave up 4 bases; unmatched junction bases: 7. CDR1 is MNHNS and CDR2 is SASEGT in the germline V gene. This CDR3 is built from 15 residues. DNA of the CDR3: TGTGCCAGCAGCACGGGACAGGGAGTCGGAAACACCATATATCTT. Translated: CASSTGQGVGNTIYL.

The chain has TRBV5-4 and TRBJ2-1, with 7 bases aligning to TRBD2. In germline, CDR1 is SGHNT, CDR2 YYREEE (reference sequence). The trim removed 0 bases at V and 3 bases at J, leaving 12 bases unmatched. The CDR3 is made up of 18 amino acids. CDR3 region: CASSLASETGGGYNEQFF. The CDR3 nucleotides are TGTGCCAGCAGCTTGGCGAGTGAGACGGGAGGAGGCTACAATGAGCAGTTCTTC.

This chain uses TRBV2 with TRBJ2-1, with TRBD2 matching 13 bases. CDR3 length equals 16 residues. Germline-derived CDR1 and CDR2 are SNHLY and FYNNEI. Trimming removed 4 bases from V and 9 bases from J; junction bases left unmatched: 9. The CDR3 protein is CASSGITGLAGTEQFF. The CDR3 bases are TGTGCCAGCAGTGGGATCACGGGACTAGCGGGAACTGAGCAGTTCTTC.

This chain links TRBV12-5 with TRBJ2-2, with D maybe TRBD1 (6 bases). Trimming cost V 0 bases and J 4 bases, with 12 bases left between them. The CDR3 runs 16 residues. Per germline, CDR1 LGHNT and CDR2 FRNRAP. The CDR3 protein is CASGLVRDTSTGELFF. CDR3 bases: TGTGCTAGTGGTTTGGTCCGGGACACCTCCACCGGGGAGCTGTTTTTT.

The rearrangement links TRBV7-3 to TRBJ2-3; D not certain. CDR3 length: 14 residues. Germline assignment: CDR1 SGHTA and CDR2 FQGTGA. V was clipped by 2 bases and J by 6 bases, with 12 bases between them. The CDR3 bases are TGTGCCAGCAGCTTATCCCAAACCGCGGATACGCAGTATTTT. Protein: CASSLSQTADTQYF.

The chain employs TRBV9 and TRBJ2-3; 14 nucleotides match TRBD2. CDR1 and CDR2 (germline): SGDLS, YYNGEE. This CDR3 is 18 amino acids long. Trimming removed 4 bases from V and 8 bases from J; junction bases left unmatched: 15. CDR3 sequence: CASSPPGLAGGPLGTQYF. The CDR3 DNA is TGTGCCAGCAGCCCGCCAGGACTAGCGGGAGGCCCTTTGGGTACGCAGTATTTT.

CDR3 region: CASSLGQGAFGLSGNTIYF. The CDR3 region has the DNA TGTGCCAGCAGCTTGGGGCAGGGGGCTTTCGGATTATCTGGAAACACCATATATTTT. The chain carries TRBV5-6 and TRBJ1-3, with 8 bases fitting TRBD1. CDR3 size: 19 residues. The germline V gene encodes CDR1 SGHDT and CDR2 YYEEEE. V shed 0 bases, J shed 1 base, and the junction held 12 bases outside the gene matches.

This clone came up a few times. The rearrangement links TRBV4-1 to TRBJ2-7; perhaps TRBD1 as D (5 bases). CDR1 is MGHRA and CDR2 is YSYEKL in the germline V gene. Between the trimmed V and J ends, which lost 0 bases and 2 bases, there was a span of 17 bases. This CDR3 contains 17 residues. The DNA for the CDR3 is TGCGCCAGCAGCCAAGATCCAAGGGCGGTAGGGGCCTACGAGCAGTACTTC. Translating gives CASSQDPRAVGAYEQYF.

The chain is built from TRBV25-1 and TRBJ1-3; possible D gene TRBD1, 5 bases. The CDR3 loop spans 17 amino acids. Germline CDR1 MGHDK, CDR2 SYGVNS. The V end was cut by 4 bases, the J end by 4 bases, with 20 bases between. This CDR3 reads CASSGPGGGSSGNTIYF. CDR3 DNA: TGTGCCAGCAGTGGCCCCGGGGGGGGTTCCTCGGGAAACACCATATATTTT.

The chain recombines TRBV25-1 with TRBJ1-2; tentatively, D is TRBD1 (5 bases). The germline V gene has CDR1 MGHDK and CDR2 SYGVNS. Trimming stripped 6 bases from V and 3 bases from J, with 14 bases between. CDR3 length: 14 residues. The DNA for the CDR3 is TGTGCCAGCAGGCCCTCGGGAGGGGACTATGGCTACACCTTC. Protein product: CASRPSGGDYGYTF.

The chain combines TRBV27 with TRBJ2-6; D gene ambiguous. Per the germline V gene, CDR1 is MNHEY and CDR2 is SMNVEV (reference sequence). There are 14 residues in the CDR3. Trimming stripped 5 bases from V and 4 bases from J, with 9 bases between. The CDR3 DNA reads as TGTGCCAGCAGTCCGTCTCCCGGGGCCAACGTCCTGACTTTC. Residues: CASSPSPGANVLTF. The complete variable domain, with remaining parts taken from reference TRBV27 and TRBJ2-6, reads EAQVTQNPRYLITVTGKKLTVTCSQNMNHEYMSWYRQDPGLGLRQIYYSMNVEVTDKGDVPEGYKVSRKEKRNFPLILESPSPNQTSLYFCASSPSPGANVLTFGAGSRLTVL.

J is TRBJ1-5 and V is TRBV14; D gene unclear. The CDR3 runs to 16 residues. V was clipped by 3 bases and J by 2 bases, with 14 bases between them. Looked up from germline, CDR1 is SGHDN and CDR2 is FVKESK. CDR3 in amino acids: CASSQVGRTRNQPQHF. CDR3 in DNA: TGTGCCAGCAGCCAGGTCGGGAGGACCCGCAATCAGCCCCAGCATTTT.

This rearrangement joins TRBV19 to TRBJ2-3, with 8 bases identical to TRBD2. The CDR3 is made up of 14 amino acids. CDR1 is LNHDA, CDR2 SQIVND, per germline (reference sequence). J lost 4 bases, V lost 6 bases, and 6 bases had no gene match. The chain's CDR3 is CASRAGGLSDTQYF. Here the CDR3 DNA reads TGTGCCAGTAGGGCGGGAGGATTATCAGATACGCAGTATTTT.

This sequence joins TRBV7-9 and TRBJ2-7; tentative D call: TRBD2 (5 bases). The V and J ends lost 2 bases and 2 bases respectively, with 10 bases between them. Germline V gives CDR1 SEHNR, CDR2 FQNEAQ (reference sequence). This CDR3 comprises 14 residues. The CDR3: CASSLPGETYEQYF. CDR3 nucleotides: TGTGCCAGCAGCTTACCCGGGGAGACCTACGAGCAGTACTTC. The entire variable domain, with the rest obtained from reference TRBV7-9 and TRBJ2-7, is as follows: DTGVSQNPRHKITKRGQNVTFRCDPISEHNRLYWYRQTLGQGPEFLTYFQNEAQLEKSRLLSDRFSAERPKGSFSTLEIQRTEQGDSAMYLCASSLPGETYEQYFGPGTRLTVT.

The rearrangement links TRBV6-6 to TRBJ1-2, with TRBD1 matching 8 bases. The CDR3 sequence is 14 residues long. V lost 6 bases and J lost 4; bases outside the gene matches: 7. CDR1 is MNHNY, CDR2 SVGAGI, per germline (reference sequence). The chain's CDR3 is CASRETGDPYGYTF. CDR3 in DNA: TGTGCCAGCAGGGAGACAGGGGATCCCTATGGCTACACCTTC.

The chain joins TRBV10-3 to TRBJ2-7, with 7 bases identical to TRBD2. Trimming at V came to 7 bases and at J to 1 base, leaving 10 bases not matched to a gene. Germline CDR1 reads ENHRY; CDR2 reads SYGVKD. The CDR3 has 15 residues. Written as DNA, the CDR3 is TGTGCCATCACCCATCGGGCGGGAGAATCCTACGAGCAGTACTTC. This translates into CAITHRAGESYEQYF.

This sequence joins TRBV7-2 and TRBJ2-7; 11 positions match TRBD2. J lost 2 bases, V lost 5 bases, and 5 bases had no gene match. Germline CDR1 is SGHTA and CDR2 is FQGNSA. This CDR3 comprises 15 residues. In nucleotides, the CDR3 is TGTGCCAGCAGCCGGACTAGCGGGCTCACCTACGAGCAGTACTTC. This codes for CASSRTSGLTYEQYF.